These 8 T cell receptor beta chains were all obtained from the same sample, sequenced in a study of T cells in women clearing cervical HPV infection. Clones were read by immunoSEQ multiplex PCR, and TCRdb kept only the in-frame ones, dropping some. This repertoire includes about 22,000 clones. Sequencing input: blood buffy coat. These receptors came from a woman aged 18 to 75 with a cervical HPV16 infection that either progressed to CIN3+ or cleared (not recorded which).

Details on this clone: The read halts 3 residues ahead of the CDR3 end, with the missing end drawn from the germline J gene. V and J are TRBV5-1 and TRBJ2-5, with 10 positions matching TRBD2. This CDR3 has 17 residues. CDR1 and CDR2 (germline): SGHRS, YFSETQ. The trim removed 1 base at V and 4 bases at J, leaving 10 bases unmatched. The DNA read from the CDR3 is TGCGCCAGCAGCTTGTTACCCGGGGTAGCGGGAGGAGAGACC. It is translated as CASSLLPGVAGGET. The full CDR3 reads CASSLLPGVAGGETQYF.

On this clone: The DNA ends 3 residues before the CDR3 does, and the rest of the CDR3 is filled in from the germline J gene. This chain uses TRBV11-2 with TRBJ1-2; TRBD1 is a possible D gene (5 bases). CDR1 SGHAT and CDR2 FQNNGV come from the germline V gene. The CDR3 extends over 13 amino acids. The sequenced part of the CDR3 DNA is TGTGCCAGCACCCCCGGGGGGGAGGGCGGC. Its translation: CASTPGGEGG. The entire CDR3 sequence reads CASTPGGEGGYTF.

As for this clone: With the read ending 3 residues before the CDR3 end, the germline J gene is used to fill in that end. V usage is TRBV11-3 and J usage is TRBJ2-1; 8 bases agree with TRBD2. The germline gives CDR1 SGHNT, CDR2 YENEEA. The CDR3 is made up of 14 amino acids. With V trimmed by 6 bases and J by 1 base, 2 bases remained unmatched. The CDR3 loop is CASSREGSYNEQFF. The sequenced part of the CDR3 DNA is TGTGCCAGCAGTCGGGAGGGGTCCTACAATGAG.

Concerning this clone itself: The DNA ends 3 residues before the CDR3 does, and the rest of the CDR3 is filled in from the germline J gene. The chain combines TRBV19 with TRBJ1-2, with 11 nucleotides matching TRBD1. Germline-derived CDR1 and CDR2 are LNHDA and SQIVND (reference sequence). The CDR3 runs to 17 residues. With 5 bases clipped from V and 5 bases from J, the junction kept 13 bases outside the gene matches. CDR3 DNA (partial): TGTGCCAGTAGTCCGGCCGGCCCCGGACAGGGGGCATATGGC. Its translation is CASSPAGPGQGAYG. Given in full, the CDR3 is CASSPAGPGQGAYGYTF.

Note on this clone: The read halts 3 residues ahead of the CDR3 end, with the missing end drawn from the germline J gene. The rearrangement uses TRBV7-2 and TRBJ1-1; the D is unclear. Germline assignment: CDR1 SGHTA and CDR2 FQGNSA. The CDR3 is made up of 14 amino acids. The ends were cut back, 6 bases at V and 4 bases at J, with 15 bases in the middle. CDR3 bases read: TGTGCCAGCAGTCAAGGTACAGCATTCACTGAA. Translating gives CASSQGTAFTE. The complete CDR3 protein is CASSQGTAFTEAFF. The whole variable domain, remainder taken from reference TRBV7-2 and TRBJ1-1, is GAGVSQSPSNKVTEKGKDVELRCDPISGHTALYWYRQSLGQGLEFLIYFQGNSAPDKSGLPSDRFSAERTGGSVSTLTIQRTQQEDSAVYLCASSQGTAFTEAFFGQGTRLTVV.

Remarks on this clone: The read falls 3 residues short of the CDR3 end, and the missing part is taken from the germline J gene. V and J are TRBV4-1 and TRBJ2-7; 11 bases are a match to TRBD2. The trim removed 1 base at V and 3 bases at J, leaving 8 bases unmatched. The CDR3 contains 17 residues. Per germline, CDR1 MGHRA and CDR2 YSYEKL. CDR3 residues: CASSQVSLAGVFYEQYF. CDR3 DNA (partial): TGCGCCAGCAGCCAAGTTTCACTAGCGGGAGTCTTCTACGAG.

In the case of this clone: The read ends 3 residues early relative to the CDR3; the germline J gene fills the gap. The chain uses TRBV20-1 and TRBJ2-7, with TRBD2 matching 8 bases. There are 13 residues in the CDR3. Trimming removed 6 bases from V and 0 bases from J; junction bases left unmatched: 4. The germline V gene has CDR1 DFQATT and CDR2 SNEGSKA (reference sequence). CDR3 DNA (partial): TGCAGTGCACTGGGGACTAGCTCCTACGAG. Its translation: CSALGTSSYE. The entire CDR3 is CSALGTSSYEQYF.

Concerning this clone: The read ends 3 residues before the CDR3 terminus; that terminus is restored from the germline J gene. The chain links TRBV20-1 to TRBJ1-2, with D possibly TRBD1 on 5 matching bases. The CDR3 covers 12 residues. V lost 3 bases, J lost 4 bases, and 9 bases lay in between. The V gene's germline CDR1 is DFQATT and CDR2 SNEGSKA (reference sequence). The sequenced CDR3 bases are TGCAGTGCTAGTGAGGGGCTCTATGGC. This gives the protein CSASEGLYG. The whole CDR3 sequence is CSASEGLYGYTF.